This TCR beta chain comes out of a study of cytomegalovirus exposure and HLA in healthy donors. General study findings and limits: Most TCR beta V segments were productive about 90% or about 30% of the time in an earlier analysis. A later analysis linked a missense variant in DCLRE1C to the trimming of TCR beta V and J genes.

V shed 3 bases, J shed 0 bases, and the junction held 0 bases outside the gene matches. The CDR3 covers 15 residues. Per the germline V gene, CDR1 is SGDLS and CDR2 is YYNGEE. Turning to this clone: The antigen is unknown.

Use of 60 Vbeta and 13 Jbeta primers characterized the PCR. TCRdb keeps only in-frame clones here, not all; method: immunoSEQ multiplex PCR. The sample shows some 200,000 clones, 75% to 90% of them seen only once. This chain links TRBV9 with TRBJ2-6, with TRBD1 matching 7 bases. This receptor was taken from a middle-aged man in good health and CMV-seropositive. The sequenced sample consisted of PBMCs. The CDR3 DNA reads TGTGCCAGCAGCGGACAGGGCTCTGGGGCCAACGTCCTGACTTTC. Amino acids: CASSGQGSGANVLTF.